This TCR beta chain originates from a study of T cell responses to AZD1222 COVID-19 vaccine. Concerning this clone: Its target is unknown.

Study observations and caveats: Unmutated variant regions reportedly attract nearly half of all spike-specific TCRs.

V was shortened by 4 bases and J by 0 bases, with 8 bases between the two germline ends. The CDR3 has 14 residues. Germline V lookup: CDR1 SGHRS, CDR2 YFSETQ. Libraries were prepared by immunoSEQ multiplex PCR; TCRdb keeps only in-frame clonotypes and omits some of them. Among 130,000 or so clones, more than 85% were seen once, and the ten largest hold 1.5% to 2%. The chain couples TRBV5-1 to TRBJ1-3; D is possibly TRBD1 (5 bases). This sequence originates from an adult who received the AZD1222 COVID-19 vaccine. The sample was peripheral blood, taken 28 days after the second AZD1222 dose. CDR3 protein: CASSAGASGNTIYF. In DNA form, the CDR3 reads TGCGCCAGCAGCGCCGGGGCCTCTGGAAACACCATATATTTT. Drawing the rest from reference TRBV5-1 and TRBJ1-3, the complete variable domain is KAGVTQTPRYLIKTRGQQVTLSCSPISGHRSVSWYQQTPGQGLQFLFEYFSETQRNKGNFPGRFSGRQFSNSRSEMNVSTLELGDSALYLCASSAGASGNTIYFGEGSWLTVV.